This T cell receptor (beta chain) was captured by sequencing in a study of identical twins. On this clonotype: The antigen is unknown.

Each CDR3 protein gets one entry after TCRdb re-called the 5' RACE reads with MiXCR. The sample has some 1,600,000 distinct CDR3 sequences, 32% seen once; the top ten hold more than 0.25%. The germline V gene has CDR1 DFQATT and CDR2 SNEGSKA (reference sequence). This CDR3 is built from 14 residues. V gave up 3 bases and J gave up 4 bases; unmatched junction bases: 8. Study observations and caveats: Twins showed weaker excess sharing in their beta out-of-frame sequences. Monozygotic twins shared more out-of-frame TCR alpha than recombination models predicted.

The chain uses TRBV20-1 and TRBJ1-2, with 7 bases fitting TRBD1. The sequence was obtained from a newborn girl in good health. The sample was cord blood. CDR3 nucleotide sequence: TGCAGTGCTAGGGAAGACAGGGAGCTCTATGGCTACACCTTC. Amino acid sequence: CSAREDRELYGYTF.